Each of the 25 T cell receptor beta chains below was sequenced from the same sample in a study of T cell responses to AZD1222 COVID-19 vaccine. TCRdb's copy holds only in-frame clones and misses some; the assay was immunoSEQ multiplex PCR. Among fewer than 110,000 clones listed, under 95% were seen once. The material sequenced was peripheral blood, taken on day 0 of AZD1222 vaccination. All receptors come from an adult in good health.

The chain uses TRBV3-1 (or the pseudogene TRBV3-2) and TRBJ1-6, with D perhaps TRBD1 (6 bases). The length of the CDR3 is 15 residues. Trimming took off 3 bases at V and 9 bases at J, with 15 bases between the two ends. Germline V gives CDR1 LGHDT, CDR2 YNNKEL (reference sequence). As DNA, the CDR3 is TGTGCCAGCAGCCACCGACAGGCCGGTGGTTCACCCCTCCACTTT. Translated, it gives CASSHRQAGGSPLHF.

This chain uses TRBV12-3 or TRBV12-4 with TRBJ1-2; D is unclear. With 3 bases removed from V and 4 bases from J, the gap between germline ends came to 6 bases. This CDR3 contains 12 residues. The CDR3 DNA reads as TGTGCCAGCAGTTTGGCAACCTATGGCTACACCTTC. This sequence encodes CASSLATYGYTF.

This clone has only a few counts. This rearrangement joins TRBV9 to TRBJ1-1; D is unresolved. From germline, CDR1 is SGDLS and CDR2 YYNGEE. The CDR3 spans 15 residues. The V end lost 0 bases, the J end lost 1 base, and 10 bases lay between the germline ends. CDR3 sequence (DNA): TGTGCCAGCAGCGTAGGCACCCTCGGGAACACTGAAGCTTTCTTT. Amino acid sequence: CASSVGTLGNTEAFF.

The chain joins TRBV9 to TRBJ2-1; 7 bases agree with TRBD2. The J segment lost 3 bases and the V segment lost 4 bases, leaving 7 bases of the junction unmatched. Germline V CDR1 and CDR2: SGDLS, YYNGEE. The CDR3 totals 15 residues. For the CDR3, the DNA is TGTGCCAGCAGCCAGCCGGGGGGATTCTACAATGAGCAGTTCTTC. This translates into CASSQPGGFYNEQFF.

The rearrangement uses TRBV9 and TRBJ2-7; no definite D call. With 3 bases removed from V and 3 bases from J, the gap between germline ends came to 19 bases. Germline lookup yields CDR1 SGDLS and CDR2 YYNGEE. This CDR3 is built from 16 residues. DNA of the CDR3: TGTGCCAGCAGCGCTAACGGTAACCTTAATTTCTACGAGCAGTACTTC. Translating gives CASSANGNLNFYEQYF.

The chain recombines TRBV30 with TRBJ1-5; the D is unclear. Germline V gene lookup returns CDR1 GTSNPN and CDR2 SVGIG (reference sequence). The CDR3 is 16 amino acids. V lost 1 base and J 2 bases, leaving 15 bases between the germline ends. In DNA, the CDR3 is TGTGCCTGGAGTGCTGGACCCCTTTTAGGCAATCAGCCCCAGCATTTT. Translated: CAWSAGPLLGNQPQHF.

This rearrangement joins TRBV5-1 to TRBJ1-1, with 8 bases fitting TRBD1. Germline V lookup: CDR1 SGHRS, CDR2 YFSETQ. V shed 3 bases and J 6 bases; nucleotides not matched to a gene: 7. This CDR3 spans 14 amino acids. Here the CDR3 reads CASSWRGQGSEAFF. Here the CDR3 DNA reads TGCGCCAGCAGCTGGCGAGGACAGGGCTCTGAAGCTTTCTTT.

Regarding this clone: Possible read error: a much larger clone is one base away. This chain joins TRBV10-3 and TRBJ2-7; TRBD1 matches at 11 bases. The germline gives CDR1 ENHRY, CDR2 SYGVKD. The CDR3 loop spans 14 amino acids. CDR3 nucleotide sequence: TGTGTCATCAGTGAGAAGGGACAGGGGGACGAGCAGTACTTC. Encoded protein: CVISEKGQGDEQYF.

The rearrangement links TRBV10-3 to TRBJ2-1; 8 bases are a match to TRBD2. The V segment lost 6 bases and the J segment 0 bases; nucleotides outside the gene matches: 10. The V gene's germline CDR1 is ENHRY and CDR2 SYGVKD. CDR3 length: 17 residues. CDR3 sequence reads: CAISRAGASSSYNEQFF. The DNA for the CDR3 is TGTGCCATCAGCCGAGCGGGGGCGTCGAGCTCCTACAATGAGCAGTTCTTC.

The V call is TRBV19, the J call TRBJ1-1; maybe TRBD1 (6 bases). V lost 7 bases and J 0 bases, leaving 9 bases between the germline ends. This CDR3 has 13 residues. From germline, CDR1 is LNHDA and CDR2 SQIVND (reference sequence). Here the CDR3 reads CASNDRLNTEAFF. DNA for the CDR3: TGTGCCAGTAACGACAGGCTGAACACTGAAGCTTTCTTT.

The genes are TRBV5-1 and TRBJ1-1, with D perhaps TRBD1 (6 bases). Per the germline V gene, CDR1 is SGHRS and CDR2 is YFSETQ. This CDR3 contains 15 residues. Trimming removed 0 bases at V and 3 bases at J, with 12 bases between. The CDR3 sequence: CASSLGQGLDTEAFF. The CDR3 DNA follows: TGCGCCAGCAGCTTGGGGCAGGGGTTGGACACTGAAGCTTTCTTT.

Only a few counts were recorded for this clone. This chain joins TRBV4-3 and TRBJ1-5; D not resolved. V was shortened by 4 bases and J by 7 bases, with 11 bases between the two germline ends. From germline, CDR1 is LGHNA and CDR2 YSLEER. The CDR3 is 13 residues long. CDR3 nucleotides: TGCGCCAGCAGCCGAACAAAAGGGCAGCCCCAGCATTTT. It encodes CASSRTKGQPQHF.

CDR3 loop: CASSNGTGEYGYTF. The CDR3, as DNA: TGCGCCAGCAGCAACGGGACAGGGGAATATGGCTACACCTTC. The V gene is TRBV10-1, the J gene TRBJ1-2; 10 bases fit TRBD1. The germline V gene encodes CDR1 WNHNN and CDR2 SYGVQD (reference sequence). The CDR3 has 14 residues. Trimming took 6 bases from V and 5 from J; bases not matched to a gene: 6.

The CDR3 coding sequence is TGTGCCAGCAGCTTGCAGGGTAGGAACTATGGCTACACCTTC. Translation gives CASSLQGRNYGYTF. The V call is TRBV7-2, the J call TRBJ1-2; tentatively, D is TRBD1 (5 bases). This CDR3 is 14 amino acids long. Germline assignment: CDR1 SGHTA and CDR2 FQGNSA. The germline V and J ends were trimmed by 3 bases and 2 bases, with 10 bases remaining between them.

This clone turned up a few times. The chain recombines TRBV19 with TRBJ2-1, with D uncertain. CDR3 length: 13 amino acids. Germline values: CDR1 LNHDA, CDR2 SQIVND (reference sequence). The V and J ends lost 3 bases and 6 bases respectively, with 9 bases between them. The DNA for the CDR3 is TGTGCCAGTAGTATGGTTAGCTCCAATGAGCAGTTCTTC. The encoded protein is CASSMVSSNEQFF.

This chain links TRBV21-1 with TRBJ2-7; TRBD2 is the table's D call, not checked against the DNA. TRBV21-1 is reported as a pseudogene. CDR3 length equals 12 residues. The CDR3 DNA is TGTGCCAGCAGCAACGGGAGTTACGAGCAGTACTTC. It translates to CASSNGSYEQYF.

The chain recombines TRBV7-2 with TRBJ2-1, with D possibly matching TRBD2 (6 bases). Looked up from germline, CDR1 is SGHTA and CDR2 is FQGNSA. The CDR3 runs 14 residues. The V end lost 5 bases, the J end lost 8 bases, and 16 bases lay between the germline ends. The CDR3 bases are TGTGCCAGCAGCCCCCGAGCGGGTCTCTATGAGCAGTTCTTC. It codes for CASSPRAGLYEQFF.

The V gene is TRBV9, the J gene TRBJ1-1; D is ambiguous. CDR1 and CDR2 (germline): SGDLS, YYNGEE. V dropped 3 bases and J dropped 0 bases, with 9 bases sitting between them. This CDR3 spans 14 amino acids. In DNA form, the CDR3 reads TGTGCCAGCAGCGGAAACTCAATGAACACTGAAGCTTTCTTT. Translation: CASSGNSMNTEAFF.

The chain recombines TRBV7-8 with TRBJ2-2; 7 bases agree with TRBD1. V lost 0 bases, J lost 4 bases, and 5 bases stayed unmatched. The CDR3 loop spans 16 amino acids. Germline values: CDR1 SGHVS, CDR2 FQNEAQ. CDR3 DNA: TGTGCCAGCAGCTTAGCCCCGGGACAGACCACCGGGGAGCTGTTTTTT. Its translation: CASSLAPGQTTGELFF.

The V call is TRBV2, the J call TRBJ2-3; 7 nucleotides align to TRBD2. V gave up 10 bases and J gave up 6 bases; unmatched junction bases: 7. CDR3 size: 12 residues. Germline V gives CDR1 SNHLY, CDR2 FYNNEI. The chain's CDR3 is CATGTNGDTQYF. Here the CDR3 DNA reads TGTGCCACCGGGACTAATGGGGATACGCAGTATTTT.

V is TRBV10-3 and J is TRBJ2-5; D remains unclear. The germline V and J ends were trimmed by 0 bases and 5 bases, with 16 bases remaining between them. This CDR3 has 16 residues. Germline-derived CDR1 and CDR2 are ENHRY and SYGVKD. CDR3 bases: TGTGCCATCAGTGAGTCGGGCCGGTTGGTAGGCGAGACCCAGTACTTC. This translates into CAISESGRLVGETQYF.

This chain uses TRBV7-3 with TRBJ1-3; maybe TRBD1 (6 bases). Deletions cut 5 bases from V and 7 bases from J, with 15 bases between. The germline CDR1 and CDR2 sequences are SGHTA and FQGTGA. The CDR3 runs to 14 residues. The CDR3: CASSVEGGDNTIYF. CDR3 sequence (DNA): TGTGCCAGCAGCGTCGAGGGGGGTGATAACACCATATATTTT.

Worth noting for this clone: Other nucleotide sequences in the sample specify the same CDR3. The rearrangement uses TRBV7-2 and TRBJ1-1; no clear D. The germline gives CDR1 SGHTA, CDR2 FQGNSA. The CDR3 consists of 13 residues. Trimming stripped 3 bases from V and 1 base from J, with 6 bases between. In DNA form, the CDR3 reads TGTGCCAGCAGCTTTACCGAGAACACTGAAGCTTTCTTT. This sequence encodes CASSFTENTEAFF.

The chain has TRBV6-5 and TRBJ1-4, with D possibly being TRBD1 (5 bases). V was pared by 5 bases and J by 8 bases, with 18 bases between. The CDR3 totals 15 residues. CDR1 and CDR2 from the germline V gene are MNHEY and SVGAGI. CDR3 nucleotide sequence: TGTGCCAGCAGTAAGACGACGGTGGGGGAGGAAAAACTGTTTTTT. Translating it yields CASSKTTVGEEKLFF.

The CDR3 spells CASSLGQGSVRQPQHF. The DNA of the CDR3 is TGTGCCAGCAGCTTGGGGCAGGGGTCGGTACGACAGCCCCAGCATTTT. V gene TRBV7-2 combines with J gene TRBJ1-5; TRBD1 is a possible D gene (6 bases). CDR3 size: 16 residues. The germline gives CDR1 SGHTA, CDR2 FQGNSA. V lost 3 bases, J lost 7 bases, and 19 bases lay in between.